This T cell receptor beta chain is drawn from a study of OX40 agonist ivuxolimab in advanced cancers. Study as a whole: Patients were 82.7% male with ages about 23 to 80, mean approximately 55. Eligibility rules accepted prior anti-PD-1, anti-PD-L1 or anti-CTLA-4 therapy, and 40% to 50% had some.

The method was immunoSEQ multiplex PCR; TCRdb's version includes in-frame clones alone and lacks a portion of them. The sample has approximately 12,000 clones; around 76% are singletons. With 7 bases clipped from V and 6 bases from J, the junction kept 9 bases outside the gene matches. The CDR3 has 14 amino acids. Germline V gene data show CDR1 as MNHEY and CDR2 as SVGAGI. This clonotype was obtained from an adult with an advanced solid tumor such as melanoma, head and neck, liver or kidney cancer. Specimen: CD4+ or CD8+ T cells sorted from blood, collected in a trial of the OX40 agonist ivuxolimab. The V gene is TRBV6-5, the J gene TRBJ1-5; 7 bases map to TRBD1. CDR3 DNA sequence: TGTGCCAGCATCACGAAGGGGGCAGGTCAGCCCCAGCATTTT. It yields the protein CASITKGAGQPQHF.